Detailed here is one T cell receptor (beta chain). Since a much larger clone is just one base distant, this may be a read error. This record comes from a study of molecular identifiers for immune sequencing clone quantification. This CDR3 comprises 13 residues. Per the germline V gene, CDR1 is MNHEY and CDR2 is SMNVEV (reference sequence). A single record per CDR3 protein comes from TCRdb applying MiXCR to the PCR reads. The sample lists some 680,000 distinct CDR3 sequences, over 25% occurring once. The origin of this receptor is a human donor in good health. Some libraries in this study had Jurkat cell RNA spiked in. Sequenced input: naive CD8+ T cells from blood, with Jurkat cell RNA spiked in. The subset here: FACS-sorted CD8+CD4-CCR7+CD45RA+ naive T cells. The chain links TRBV27 to TRBJ2-7; 9 bases agree with TRBD1. The CDR3 loop is CASRPGQGYAQYF. The CDR3 region has the DNA TGTGCCAGCAGGCCCGGACAGGGGTACGCGCAGTACTTC.